Listed here are 7 T cell receptor beta chains from one sample, sequenced in a study of blood T cell repertoires in COVID-19 (dated by TCRdb to about 2020). Libraries were prepared through the immunoSEQ multiplex PCR assay. TCRdb's version of the immuneACCESS table is confined to in-frame rearrangements and falls short of the full clone set. An unresolved V gene accounts for under half of the shortfall where checked; the remainder is of unknown origin. The sample yields approximately 120,000 clones; 83% were counted once. 15% to 20% of the sample goes to the ten largest clones. The sample taken for sequencing was peripheral blood. Receptors were obtained from a woman between 55 and 75 years old with acute or convalescent COVID-19.

The chain has TRBV19 and TRBJ1-5; D is uncertain. Germline V gene sequence: CDR1 LNHDA, CDR2 SQIVND (reference sequence). The V and J ends lost 1 base and 9 bases respectively, with 13 bases between them. This CDR3 has 14 amino acids. CDR3 protein: CASSIGSRSGPQHF. The CDR3 DNA sequence: TGTGCCAGTAGTATAGGTTCCCGGAGTGGGCCCCAGCATTTT.

The chain recombines TRBV19 with TRBJ2-5; D call uncertain. Looked up from germline, CDR1 is LNHDA and CDR2 is SQIVND (reference sequence). Trimming removed 5 bases from V and 5 bases from J, with 15 bases in between. There are 14 residues in the CDR3. The CDR3 DNA reads TGTGCCAGTAGTCCGGAGACTCCATACGAGACCCAGTACTTC. Amino acids: CASSPETPYETQYF. Together with reference TRBV19 and TRBJ2-5, the CDR3 gives the full variable domain: DGGITQSPKYLFRKEGQNVTLSCEQNLNHDAMYWYRQDPGQGLRLIYYSQIVNDFQKGDIAEGYSVSREKKESFPLTVTSAQKNPTAFYLCASSPETPYETQYFGPGTRLLVL.

This rearrangement joins TRBV3-1 (or the pseudogene TRBV3-2) to TRBJ1-6; no reliable D call. The CDR3 has 13 residues. V lost 11 bases, J lost 7 bases, and 15 bases lay in between. The germline V gene encodes CDR1 LGHDT and CDR2 YNNKEL (reference sequence). The CDR3 nucleotides read TGTGCCTGTAGGGAGATTGAAAATTCACCCCTCCACTTT. Amino acids: CACREIENSPLHF.

This chain joins TRBV18 and TRBJ1-1; 8 bases are a match to TRBD1. The CDR3 sequence is 18 residues long. V shed 0 bases and J 5 bases; nucleotides not matched to a gene: 14. CDR1 and CDR2 from the germline V gene are KGHSH and LQKENI. This CDR3 reads CASSPPETGGASGTEAFF. The CDR3 DNA reads TGTGCCAGCTCACCACCAGAAACAGGGGGAGCGTCTGGAACTGAAGCTTTCTTT.

The chain uses TRBV29-1 and TRBJ1-2; D not resolved. Between the trimmed V and J ends, which lost 4 bases and 8 bases, there was a span of 14 bases. The CDR3 is 12 amino acids. Germline V gene lookup returns CDR1 SQVTM and CDR2 ANQGSEA. CDR3 sequence (DNA): TGCAGCGTTGCTGACCGCGTCGGGGGCTACACCTTC. Amino acids: CSVADRVGGYTF. The complete variable domain, with remaining parts taken from reference TRBV29-1 and TRBJ1-2, reads SAVISQKPSRDICQRGTSLTIQCQVDSQVTMMFWYRQQPGQSLTLIATANQGSEATYESGFVIDKFPISRPNLTFSTLTVSNMSPEDSSIYLCSVADRVGGYTFGSGTRLTVV.

The rearrangement uses TRBV3-1 (or the pseudogene TRBV3-2) and TRBJ2-2; TRBD2 matches 13 bases. There are 17 residues in the CDR3. The germline CDR1 and CDR2 sequences are LGHDT and YNNKEL (reference sequence). The V and J ends lost 5 bases and 5 bases, in that order; junction bases with no gene match: 8. The CDR3 spells CASSRTPGLAGTGELFF. The CDR3 DNA sequence: TGTGCCAGCAGCAGAACACCGGGACTAGCGGGGACCGGGGAGCTGTTTTTT.

V and J are TRBV6-1 and TRBJ2-2; D uncertain. Trimming removed 8 bases at V and 0 bases at J, with 10 bases between. Germline-derived CDR1 and CDR2 are MNHNS and SASEGT. The CDR3 extends over 14 amino acids. CDR3 DNA: TGTGCCAGCTGTAAAGGGCCGAACACCGGGGAGCTGTTTTTT. It is translated as CASCKGPNTGELFF.